This T cell receptor beta chain was recorded in a study of cytomegalovirus exposure and HLA in healthy donors. The germline V gene encodes CDR1 SEHNR and CDR2 FQNEAQ (reference sequence). The CDR3 is 15 amino acids. With 60 Vbeta and 13 Jbeta primers, the PCR was carried out. Only in-frame clones appear in the TCRdb table, and some are missing; sequencing was by immunoSEQ multiplex PCR. The table has roughly 150,000 clones, roughly a tenth seen once; the top ten hold 1.5% to 2%. As to this clone: An end of the junction does not agree with germline; a read error may underlie this.

The chain has TRBV7-9 and TRBJ1-2; D might be TRBD1 (6 bases). The TCR comes from a male donor in good health and CMV-seronegative. Sequenced material: PBMCs. The chain's CDR3 is CASSLVGGLGYSYTF. The CDR3 DNA reads as TGTGCCAGCAGCTTAGTCGGGGGGCTAGGCTATAGCTACACCTTC.